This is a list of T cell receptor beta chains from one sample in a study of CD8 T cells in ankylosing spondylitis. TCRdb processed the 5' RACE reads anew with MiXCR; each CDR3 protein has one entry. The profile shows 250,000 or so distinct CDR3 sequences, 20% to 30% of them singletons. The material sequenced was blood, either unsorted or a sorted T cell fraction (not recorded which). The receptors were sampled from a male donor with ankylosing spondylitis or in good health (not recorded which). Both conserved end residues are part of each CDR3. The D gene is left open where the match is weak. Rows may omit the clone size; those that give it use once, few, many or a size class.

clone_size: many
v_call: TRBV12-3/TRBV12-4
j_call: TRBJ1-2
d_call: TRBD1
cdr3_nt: TGTGCCAGCAGCCTACAGGGGGCCGATGGCTACACCTTC
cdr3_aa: CASSLQGADGYTF

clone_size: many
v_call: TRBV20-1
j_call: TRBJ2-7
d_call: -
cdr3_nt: TGCAGTGCAGACGGGGCGGGCTCCTACGAGCAGTACTTC
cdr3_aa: CSADGAGSYEQYF

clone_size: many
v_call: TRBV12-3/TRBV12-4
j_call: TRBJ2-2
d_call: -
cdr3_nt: TGTGCCAGCAGGGCTCAGGGCCCCACCGGGGAGCTGTTTTTT
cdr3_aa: CASRAQGPTGELFF

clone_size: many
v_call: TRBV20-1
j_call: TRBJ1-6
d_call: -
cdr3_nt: TGCAGTGCTAGATCCGGGGGGAACAATTCACCCCTCCACTTT
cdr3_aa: CSARSGGNNSPLHF

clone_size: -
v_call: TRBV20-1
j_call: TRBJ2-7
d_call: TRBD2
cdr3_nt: TGCAGTGCCGGGGACCGCGGGGGTGGGTACGAGCAGTACTTC
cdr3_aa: CSAGDRGGGYEQYF

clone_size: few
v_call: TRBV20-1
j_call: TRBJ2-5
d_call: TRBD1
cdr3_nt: TGCAGTGCACGGACAGGGGCGCAAGAGACCCAGTACTTC
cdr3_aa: CSARTGAQETQYF

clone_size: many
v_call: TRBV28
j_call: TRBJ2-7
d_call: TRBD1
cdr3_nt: TGTGCCAGCAGTTTAATGGGACAGGGGGGCTACGAGCAGTACTTC
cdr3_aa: CASSLMGQGGYEQYF

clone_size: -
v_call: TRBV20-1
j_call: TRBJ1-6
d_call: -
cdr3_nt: TGCAGTGCTAGAGCCGGAGGGACCCGGTGGTCACCCCTCCACTTT
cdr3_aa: CSARAGGTRWSPLHF

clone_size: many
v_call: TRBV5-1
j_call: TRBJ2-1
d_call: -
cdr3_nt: TGCGCCAGCAGCTTAGACGGCGAGGCCTACAATGAGCAGTTCTTC
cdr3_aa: CASSLDGEAYNEQFF

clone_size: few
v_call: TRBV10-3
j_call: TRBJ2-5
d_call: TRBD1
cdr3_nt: TGTGCCATCAGACCGGGACAGGGAATGCAAGAGACCCAGTACTTC
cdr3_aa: CAIRPGQGMQETQYF

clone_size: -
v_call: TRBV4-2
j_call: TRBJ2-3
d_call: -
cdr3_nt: TGTGCCAGCAGCCTCAGGACTCATCCCCCGGATACGCAGTATTTT
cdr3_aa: CASSLRTHPPDTQYF

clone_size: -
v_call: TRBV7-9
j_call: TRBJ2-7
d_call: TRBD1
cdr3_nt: TGTGCCAGTCAATCCCCCGGGACAGGTTCCTACGAGCAGTACTTC
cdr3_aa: CASQSPGTGSYEQYF

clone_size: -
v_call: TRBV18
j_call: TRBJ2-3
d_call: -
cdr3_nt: TGTGCCAGCTCACTTCTGGGGGGCCCAGATACGCAGTATTTT
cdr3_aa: CASSLLGGPDTQYF

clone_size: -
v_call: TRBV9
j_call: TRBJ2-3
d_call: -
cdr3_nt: TGTGCCAGCAGCGTAGGGGCGGCCGATACGCAGTATTTT
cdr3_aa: CASSVGAADTQYF

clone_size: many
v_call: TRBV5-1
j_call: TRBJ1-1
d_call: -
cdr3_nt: TGCGCCAGCAGGGGACGGGCGAACACTGAAGCTTTCTTT
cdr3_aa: CASRGRANTEAFF

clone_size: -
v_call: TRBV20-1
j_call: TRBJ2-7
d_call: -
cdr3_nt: TGCAGTGCTACACGACAGGGAGGAGTAACCGAGCAGTACTTC
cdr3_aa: CSATRQGGVTEQYF

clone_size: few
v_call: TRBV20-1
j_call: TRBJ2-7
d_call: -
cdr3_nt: TGCAGTGCTAGATCCGGACAGTCCTACGAGCAGTACTTC
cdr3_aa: CSARSGQSYEQYF

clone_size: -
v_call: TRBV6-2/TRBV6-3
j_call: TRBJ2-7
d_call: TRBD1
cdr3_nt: TGTGCCAGCAGTTACGGACAGGGGCCCACCGAGCAGTACTTC
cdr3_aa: CASSYGQGPTEQYF

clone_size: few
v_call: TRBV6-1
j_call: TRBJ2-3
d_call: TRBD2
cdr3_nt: TGTGCCAGCAGGTCCGGACTAGCGCCGGATACGCAGTATTTT
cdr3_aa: CASRSGLAPDTQYF

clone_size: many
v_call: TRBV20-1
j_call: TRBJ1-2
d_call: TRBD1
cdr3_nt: TGCACCTCCGACAGGGGCTATGGCTACACCTTC
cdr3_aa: CTSDRGYGYTF

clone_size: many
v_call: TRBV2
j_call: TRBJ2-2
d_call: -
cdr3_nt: TGTGCCTCTAAGGGCGCAAATACCGGGGAGCTGTTTTTT
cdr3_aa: CASKGANTGELFF

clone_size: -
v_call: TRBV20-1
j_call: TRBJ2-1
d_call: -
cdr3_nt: TGCAGTGCGTTTTCGGACAGCCGGTCCTACAATGAGCAGTTCTTC
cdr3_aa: CSAFSDSRSYNEQFF

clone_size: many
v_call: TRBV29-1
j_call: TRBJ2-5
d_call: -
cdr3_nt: TGCAGCGTTGTCGGGGTTTCAGAGACCCAGTACTTC
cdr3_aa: CSVVGVSETQYF

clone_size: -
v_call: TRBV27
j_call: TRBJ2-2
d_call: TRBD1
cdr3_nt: TGTGCCAGCAGCTACAGGGGGTCGGACGGGGAGCTGTTTTTT
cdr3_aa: CASSYRGSDGELFF

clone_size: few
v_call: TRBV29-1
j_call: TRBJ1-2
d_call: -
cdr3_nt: TGCAGCGTTGAAGGGGTCCCCTATGGCTACACCTTC
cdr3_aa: CSVEGVPYGYTF

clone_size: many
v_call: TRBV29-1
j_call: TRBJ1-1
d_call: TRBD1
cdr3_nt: TGCAGCGTTGAAGATCTACAGGGGCAGTCCACTGAAGCTTTCTTT
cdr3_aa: CSVEDLQGQSTEAFF

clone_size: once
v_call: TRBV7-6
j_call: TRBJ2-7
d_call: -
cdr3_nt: TGTGCCAGCAGCTTAGATCCCGGGGGCATGGACGAGCAGTACTTC
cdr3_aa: CASSLDPGGMDEQYF

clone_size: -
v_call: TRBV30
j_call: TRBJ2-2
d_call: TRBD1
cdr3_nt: TGTGCCTGGGGGCCAGGGGGCTCGGTCGGGGAGCTGTTTTTT
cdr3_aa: CAWGPGGSVGELFF

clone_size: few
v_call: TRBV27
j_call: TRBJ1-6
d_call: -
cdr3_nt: TGTGCCAGCCGACGGGGTGCAAATTCACCCCTCCACTTT
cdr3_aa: CASRRGANSPLHF

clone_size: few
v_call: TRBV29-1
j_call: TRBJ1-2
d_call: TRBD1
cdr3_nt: TGCAGCGTTGAAGATCACAGGGGCTATGGCTACACCTTC
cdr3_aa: CSVEDHRGYGYTF

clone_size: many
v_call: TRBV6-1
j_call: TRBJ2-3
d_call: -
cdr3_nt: TGTGCCAGCAGTCGAGACCTGGTGGATACGCAGTATTTT
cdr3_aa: CASSRDLVDTQYF

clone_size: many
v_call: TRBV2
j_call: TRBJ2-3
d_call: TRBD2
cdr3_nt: TGTGCCAGCAGGAGTCGGACTAGCGTCCCAGATACGCAGTATTTT
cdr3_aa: CASRSRTSVPDTQYF

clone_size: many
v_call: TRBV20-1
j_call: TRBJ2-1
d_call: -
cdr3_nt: TGCAGTGCTAGAGATCGTTTCGACAATGAGCAGTTCTTC
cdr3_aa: CSARDRFDNEQFF

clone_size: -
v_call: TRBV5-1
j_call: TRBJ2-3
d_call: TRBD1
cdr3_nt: TGCGCCAGCACCGAGGACAGGAATACGCAGTATTTT
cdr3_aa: CASTEDRNTQYF

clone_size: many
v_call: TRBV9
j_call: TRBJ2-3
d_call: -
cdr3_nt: TGTGCCAGCAGCTCATTCTCTGGCACAGATACGCAGTATTTT
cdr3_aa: CASSSFSGTDTQYF

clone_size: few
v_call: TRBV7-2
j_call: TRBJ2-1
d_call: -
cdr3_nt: TGTGCCAGCAGCCAAAGTTATGAGCAGTTCTTC
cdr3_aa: CASSQSYEQFF

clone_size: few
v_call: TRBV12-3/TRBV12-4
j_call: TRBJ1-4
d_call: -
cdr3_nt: TGTGCCAGCAGTTTAGCGTTTGGCCCAACTAATGAAAAACTGTTTTTT
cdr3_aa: CASSLAFGPTNEKLFF

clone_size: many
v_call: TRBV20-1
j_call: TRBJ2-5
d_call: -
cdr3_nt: TGCAGTGCGTCAGGGTCGGTGGAGACCCAGTACTTC
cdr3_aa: CSASGSVETQYF

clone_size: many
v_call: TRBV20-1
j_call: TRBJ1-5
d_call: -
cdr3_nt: TGCAGTGCTACGGCGGGTACCAGCAATCAGCCCCAGCATTTT
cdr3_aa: CSATAGTSNQPQHF

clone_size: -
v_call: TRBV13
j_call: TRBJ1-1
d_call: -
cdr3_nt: TGTGCCAGCAGCCTAAGGGTGACCACTGAAGCTTTCTTT
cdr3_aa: CASSLRVTTEAFF

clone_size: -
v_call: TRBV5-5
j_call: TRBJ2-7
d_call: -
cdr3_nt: TGTGCCAGCAGCTTCCCCGGGGCCTACGAGCAGTACTTC
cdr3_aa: CASSFPGAYEQYF